This T cell receptor beta chain was identified during a study of blood T cell repertoires in COVID-19. For the study at large: The origin of the acute and convalescent COVID-19 samples was the United States, Italy and Spain. T cells, B-cell-depleted T cells, or PBMCs supplied cDNA or gDNA.

In the authors' methods: Reference gene primer amplification gave estimated nucleated cell counts. Libraries were prepared by immunoSEQ multiplex PCR; TCRdb keeps only in-frame clonotypes and omits some of them. V, J and clone size were drawn from that table, and D and trimming were deduced from the DNA. The data contain more than 250,000 clones, approximately 86% of them singletons. CDR3 length: 17 residues. J was trimmed by 3 bases and V by 3 bases; bases with no gene match: 8. CDR1 and CDR2 from the germline V gene are LNHDA and SQIVND (reference sequence). The J gene is TRBJ2-2, the V gene TRBV19; 9 bases are a match to TRBD2. The sequencing input was peripheral blood. The clonotype comes from a woman aged 30 to 39 who had recovered from COVID-19. The CDR3: CASSIVLAGTDTGELFF. In DNA, the CDR3 is TGTGCCAGTAGTATCGTGCTAGCGGGAACAGACACCGGGGAGCTGTTTTTT.